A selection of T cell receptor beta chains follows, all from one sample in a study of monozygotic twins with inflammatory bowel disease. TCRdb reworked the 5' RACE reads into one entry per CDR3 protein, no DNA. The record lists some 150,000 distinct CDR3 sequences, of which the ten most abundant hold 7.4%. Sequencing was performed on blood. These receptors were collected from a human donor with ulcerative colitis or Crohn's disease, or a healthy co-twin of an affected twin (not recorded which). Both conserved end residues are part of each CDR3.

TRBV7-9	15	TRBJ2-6	CASVTGLRGANVLTF
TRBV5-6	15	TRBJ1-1	CASSLLRTVNTEAFF
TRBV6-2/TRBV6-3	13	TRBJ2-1	CASRRTGSNEQFF
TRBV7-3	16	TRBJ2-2	CASSSGLAGVAGELFF
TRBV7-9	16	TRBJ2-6	CASSSSPVSGANVLTF
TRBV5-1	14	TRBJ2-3	CASRKRGGADTQYF
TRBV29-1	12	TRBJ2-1	CSVSGGPNEQFF
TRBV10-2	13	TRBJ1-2	CASSDRSNYGYTF
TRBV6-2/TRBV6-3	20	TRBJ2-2	CASSYSPLKSGHMNTGELFF
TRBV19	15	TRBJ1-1	CASSIRTTRGTEAFF
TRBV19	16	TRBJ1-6	CASSSTGWSYNSPLHF
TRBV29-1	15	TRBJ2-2	CSVTIEWGVTGELFF
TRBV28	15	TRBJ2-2	CASSLSGLNTGELFF
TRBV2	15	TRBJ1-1	CASSEDSGAVTEAFF
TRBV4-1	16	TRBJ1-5	CASSQVHGRGHQPQHF